The source of this T cell receptor (beta chain) is a study of T cells after yellow fever vaccination. Overall study results and limits: Reappearance after the booster was observed for most primary-vaccination clones (96% CD4, less than 90% CD8).

TCRdb independently ran MiXCR on the 5' RACE reads; one entry per CDR3 protein. This sample carries about 170,000 distinct CDR3 sequences, about 10% of them seen once, and the ten largest clones take 36%. For this clonotype: Its specificity is unknown.

This specimen was CD8+ T cells sorted from PBMCs, taken 15 days after the yellow fever booster vaccination. The origin of this receptor is a man aged 18 to 35 who received the YFV17D yellow fever vaccine.

The CDR3 DNA sequence: TGTGCCAGCAGTCAGCCGGGACAGGCGAATGAGCAGTTCTTC. Its translation is CASSQPGQANEQFF. V gene TRBV12-3 or TRBV12-4 combines with J gene TRBJ2-1; 8 nucleotides match TRBD1. This CDR3 comprises 14 residues. The J segment lost 7 bases and the V segment lost 5 bases, leaving 7 bases of the junction unmatched.